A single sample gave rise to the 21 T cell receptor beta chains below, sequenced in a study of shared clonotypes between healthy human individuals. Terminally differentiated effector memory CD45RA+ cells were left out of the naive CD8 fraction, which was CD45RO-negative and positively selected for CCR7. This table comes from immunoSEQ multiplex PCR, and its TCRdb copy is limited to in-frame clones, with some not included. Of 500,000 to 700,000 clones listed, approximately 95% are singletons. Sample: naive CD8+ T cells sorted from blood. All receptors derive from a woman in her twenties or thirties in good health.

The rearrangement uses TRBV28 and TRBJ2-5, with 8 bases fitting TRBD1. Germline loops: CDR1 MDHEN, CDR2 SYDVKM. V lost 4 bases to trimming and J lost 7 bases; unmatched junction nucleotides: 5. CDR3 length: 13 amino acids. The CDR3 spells CASSSLDRGTQYF. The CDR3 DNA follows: TGTGCCAGCAGTTCTCTCGACAGGGGGACCCAGTACTTC. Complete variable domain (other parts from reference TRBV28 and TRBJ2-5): DVKVTQSSRYLVKRTGEKVFLECVQDMDHENMFWYRQDPGLGLRLIYFSYDVKMKEKGDIPEGYSVSREKKERFSLILESASTNQTSMYLCASSSLDRGTQYFGPGTRLLVL.

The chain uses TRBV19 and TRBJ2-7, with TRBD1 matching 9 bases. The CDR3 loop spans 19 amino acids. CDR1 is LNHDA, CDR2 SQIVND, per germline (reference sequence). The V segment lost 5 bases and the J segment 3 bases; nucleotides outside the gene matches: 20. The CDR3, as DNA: TGTGCCAGTAGTTTAACCGGGACAGGGTCTCACTTCCCAAGCTACGAGCAGTACTTC. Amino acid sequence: CASSLTGTGSHFPSYEQYF.

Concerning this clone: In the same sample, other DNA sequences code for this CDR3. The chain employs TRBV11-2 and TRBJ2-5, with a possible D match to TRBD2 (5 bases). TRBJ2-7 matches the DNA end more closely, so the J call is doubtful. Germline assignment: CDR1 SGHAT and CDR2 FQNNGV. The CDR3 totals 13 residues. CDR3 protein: CASSLERDYEQYF. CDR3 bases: TGTGCCAGCAGCTTAGAACGGGATTACGAGCAGTACTTC.

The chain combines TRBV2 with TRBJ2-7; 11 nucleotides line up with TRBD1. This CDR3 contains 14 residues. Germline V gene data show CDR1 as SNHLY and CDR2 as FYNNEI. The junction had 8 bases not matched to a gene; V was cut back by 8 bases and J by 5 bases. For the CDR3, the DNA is TGTGCCAGCTTTGGACAGGGGGCGCAGAACGAGCAGTACTTC. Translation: CASFGQGAQNEQYF.

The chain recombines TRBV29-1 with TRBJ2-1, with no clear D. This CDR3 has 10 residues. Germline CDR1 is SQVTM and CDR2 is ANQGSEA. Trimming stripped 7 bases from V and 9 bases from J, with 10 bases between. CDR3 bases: TGCAGCGCCCCAGGTACTGAGCAGTTCTTC. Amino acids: CSAPGTEQFF.

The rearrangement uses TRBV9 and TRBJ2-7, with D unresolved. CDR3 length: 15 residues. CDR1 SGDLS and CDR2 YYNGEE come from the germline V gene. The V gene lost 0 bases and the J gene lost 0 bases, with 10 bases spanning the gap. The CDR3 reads CASSVGVGPSYEQYF. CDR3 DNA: TGTGCCAGCAGCGTAGGGGTGGGCCCCTCCTACGAGCAGTACTTC.

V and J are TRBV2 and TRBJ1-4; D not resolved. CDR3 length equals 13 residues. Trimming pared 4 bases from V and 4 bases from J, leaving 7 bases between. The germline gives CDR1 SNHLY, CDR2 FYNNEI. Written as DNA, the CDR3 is TGTGCCAGCAGTGGACCGAGTAATGAAAAACTGTTTTTT. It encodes CASSGPSNEKLFF.

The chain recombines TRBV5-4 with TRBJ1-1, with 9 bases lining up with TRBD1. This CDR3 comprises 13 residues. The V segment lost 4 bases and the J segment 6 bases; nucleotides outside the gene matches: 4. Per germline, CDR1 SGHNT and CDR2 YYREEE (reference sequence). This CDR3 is CASSVQGAAEAFF. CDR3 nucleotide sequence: TGTGCCAGCAGCGTACAGGGGGCAGCTGAAGCTTTCTTT. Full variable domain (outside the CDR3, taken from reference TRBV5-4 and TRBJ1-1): ETGVTQSPTHLIKTRGQQVTLRCSSQSGHNTVSWYQQALGQGPQFIFQYYREEENGRGNFPPRFSGLQFPNYSSELNVNALELDDSALYLCASSVQGAAEAFFGQGTRLTVV.

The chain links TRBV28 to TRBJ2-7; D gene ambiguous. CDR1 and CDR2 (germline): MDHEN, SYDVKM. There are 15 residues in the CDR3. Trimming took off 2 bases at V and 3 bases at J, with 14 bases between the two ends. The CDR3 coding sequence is TGTGCCAGCAGTTTAACTCTAGAGGTGGTCTACGAGCAGTACTTC. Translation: CASSLTLEVVYEQYF.

In DNA form, the CDR3 reads TGCAGCGTTGAATTAGAGCGACAGGGGGAACCCTACGAGCAGTACTTC. Amino acid sequence: CSVELERQGEPYEQYF. The rearrangement joins TRBV29-1 to TRBJ2-7; 9 bases match TRBD1. CDR1 and CDR2 (germline): SQVTM, ANQGSEA. After removal of 2 bases from V and 2 bases from J, the junction contained 10 bases not matched to a gene. The length of the CDR3 is 16 residues.

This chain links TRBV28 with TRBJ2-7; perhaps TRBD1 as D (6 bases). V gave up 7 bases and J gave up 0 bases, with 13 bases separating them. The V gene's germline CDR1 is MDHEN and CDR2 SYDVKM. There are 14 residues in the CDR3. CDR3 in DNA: TGTGCCAGCACCCCTCAGGGGTTCTCCTACGAGCAGTACTTC. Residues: CASTPQGFSYEQYF.

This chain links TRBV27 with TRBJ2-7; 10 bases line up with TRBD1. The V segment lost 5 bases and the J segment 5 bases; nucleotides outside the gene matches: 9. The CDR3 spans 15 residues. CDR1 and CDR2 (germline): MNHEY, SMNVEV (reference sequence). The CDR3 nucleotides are TGTGCCAGCAGTACGGTGGGGACAGGGGAGGACGAGCAGTACTTC. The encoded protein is CASSTVGTGEDEQYF.

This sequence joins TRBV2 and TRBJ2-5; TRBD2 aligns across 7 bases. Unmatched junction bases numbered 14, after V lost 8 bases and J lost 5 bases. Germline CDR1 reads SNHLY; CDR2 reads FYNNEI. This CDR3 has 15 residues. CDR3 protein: CASYAGEGLTETQYF. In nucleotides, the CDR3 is TGTGCCAGCTACGCGGGAGAAGGTTTAACGGAGACCCAGTACTTC.

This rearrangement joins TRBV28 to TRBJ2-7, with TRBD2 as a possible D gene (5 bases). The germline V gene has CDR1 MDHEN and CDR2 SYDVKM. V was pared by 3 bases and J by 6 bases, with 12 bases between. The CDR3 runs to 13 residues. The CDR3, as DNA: TGTGCCAGCAGTTTTACGGGATGGGGCGAGCAGTACTTC. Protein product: CASSFTGWGEQYF.

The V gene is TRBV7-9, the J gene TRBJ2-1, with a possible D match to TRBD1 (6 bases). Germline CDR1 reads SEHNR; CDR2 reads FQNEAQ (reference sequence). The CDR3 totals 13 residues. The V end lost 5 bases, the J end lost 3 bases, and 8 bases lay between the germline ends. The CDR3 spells CASSRQDYNEQFF. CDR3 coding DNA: TGTGCCAGCAGCCGACAGGACTACAATGAGCAGTTCTTC.

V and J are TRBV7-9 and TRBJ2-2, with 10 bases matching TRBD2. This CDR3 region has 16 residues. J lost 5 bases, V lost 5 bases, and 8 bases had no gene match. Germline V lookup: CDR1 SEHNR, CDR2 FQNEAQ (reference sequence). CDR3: CASSAGLAEPTGELFF. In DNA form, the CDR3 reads TGTGCCAGCAGCGCTGGACTAGCGGAACCAACCGGGGAGCTGTTTTTT.

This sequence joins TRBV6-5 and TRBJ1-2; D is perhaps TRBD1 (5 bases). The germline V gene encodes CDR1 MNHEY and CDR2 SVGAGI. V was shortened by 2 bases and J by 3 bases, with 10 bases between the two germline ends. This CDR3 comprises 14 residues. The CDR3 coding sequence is TGTGCCAGCAGTTACGTGGAGGGGCACTATGGCTACACCTTC. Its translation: CASSYVEGHYGYTF.

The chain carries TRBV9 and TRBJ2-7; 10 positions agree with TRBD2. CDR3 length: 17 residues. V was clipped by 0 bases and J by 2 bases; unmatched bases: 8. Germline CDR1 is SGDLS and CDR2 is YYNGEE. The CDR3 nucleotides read TGTGCCAGCAGCGTAGGCAGGGGGACTAGCGCAGCCTACGAGCAGTACTTC. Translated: CASSVGRGTSAAYEQYF.

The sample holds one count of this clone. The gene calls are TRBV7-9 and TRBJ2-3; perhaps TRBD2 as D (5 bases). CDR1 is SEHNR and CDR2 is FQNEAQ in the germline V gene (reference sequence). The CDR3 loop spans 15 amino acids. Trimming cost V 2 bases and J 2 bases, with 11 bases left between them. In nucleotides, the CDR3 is TGTGCCAGCAGCTTACTAGCAGCCAACACAGATACGCAGTATTTT. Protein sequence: CASSLLAANTDTQYF.

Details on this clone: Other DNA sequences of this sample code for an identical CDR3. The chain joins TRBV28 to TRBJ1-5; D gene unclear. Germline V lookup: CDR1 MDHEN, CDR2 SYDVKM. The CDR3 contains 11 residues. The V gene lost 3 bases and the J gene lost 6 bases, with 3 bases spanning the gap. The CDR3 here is CASSFSQPQHF. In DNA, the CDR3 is TGTGCCAGCAGTTTTAGTCAGCCCCAGCATTTT.

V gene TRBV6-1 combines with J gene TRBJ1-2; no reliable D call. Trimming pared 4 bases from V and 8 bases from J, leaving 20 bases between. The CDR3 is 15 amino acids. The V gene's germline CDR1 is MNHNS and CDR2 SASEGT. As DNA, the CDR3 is TGTGCCAGCAGTGTGTTTACCAAATCTACTGGAGGCTACACCTTC. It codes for CASSVFTKSTGGYTF.